Sequencing of this TCR beta chain was carried out in a study of PD-1 blockade in classical Hodgkin lymphoma. TCRdb's table, derived via immunoSEQ multiplex PCR, lists solely in-frame clones and lacks some. The sample yields over 30,000 clones, approximately 90% seen once. Each patient experienced a relapse that followed autologous stem cell transplantation, and brentuximab vedotin exposure varied. Researchers report purifying CD4+ T cells from thawed PBMCs by magnetic negative selection. This CDR3 is built from 16 residues. Germline V CDR1 and CDR2: SGHKS, YYEKEE (reference sequence). Losses at the gene ends were 0 bases for V and 8 bases for J; bases not matched to a gene: 6.

The chain is built from TRBV5-5 and TRBJ2-1; 12 bases line up with TRBD1. The sample was CD4+ T cells from blood, taken at baseline. This TCR was sampled from a human donor with classical Hodgkin lymphoma. CDR3 bases: TGTGCCAGCAGCTTGGACTGGGACAGGGGGCTCGATGAGCAGTTCTTC. Translated: CASSLDWDRGLDEQFF.